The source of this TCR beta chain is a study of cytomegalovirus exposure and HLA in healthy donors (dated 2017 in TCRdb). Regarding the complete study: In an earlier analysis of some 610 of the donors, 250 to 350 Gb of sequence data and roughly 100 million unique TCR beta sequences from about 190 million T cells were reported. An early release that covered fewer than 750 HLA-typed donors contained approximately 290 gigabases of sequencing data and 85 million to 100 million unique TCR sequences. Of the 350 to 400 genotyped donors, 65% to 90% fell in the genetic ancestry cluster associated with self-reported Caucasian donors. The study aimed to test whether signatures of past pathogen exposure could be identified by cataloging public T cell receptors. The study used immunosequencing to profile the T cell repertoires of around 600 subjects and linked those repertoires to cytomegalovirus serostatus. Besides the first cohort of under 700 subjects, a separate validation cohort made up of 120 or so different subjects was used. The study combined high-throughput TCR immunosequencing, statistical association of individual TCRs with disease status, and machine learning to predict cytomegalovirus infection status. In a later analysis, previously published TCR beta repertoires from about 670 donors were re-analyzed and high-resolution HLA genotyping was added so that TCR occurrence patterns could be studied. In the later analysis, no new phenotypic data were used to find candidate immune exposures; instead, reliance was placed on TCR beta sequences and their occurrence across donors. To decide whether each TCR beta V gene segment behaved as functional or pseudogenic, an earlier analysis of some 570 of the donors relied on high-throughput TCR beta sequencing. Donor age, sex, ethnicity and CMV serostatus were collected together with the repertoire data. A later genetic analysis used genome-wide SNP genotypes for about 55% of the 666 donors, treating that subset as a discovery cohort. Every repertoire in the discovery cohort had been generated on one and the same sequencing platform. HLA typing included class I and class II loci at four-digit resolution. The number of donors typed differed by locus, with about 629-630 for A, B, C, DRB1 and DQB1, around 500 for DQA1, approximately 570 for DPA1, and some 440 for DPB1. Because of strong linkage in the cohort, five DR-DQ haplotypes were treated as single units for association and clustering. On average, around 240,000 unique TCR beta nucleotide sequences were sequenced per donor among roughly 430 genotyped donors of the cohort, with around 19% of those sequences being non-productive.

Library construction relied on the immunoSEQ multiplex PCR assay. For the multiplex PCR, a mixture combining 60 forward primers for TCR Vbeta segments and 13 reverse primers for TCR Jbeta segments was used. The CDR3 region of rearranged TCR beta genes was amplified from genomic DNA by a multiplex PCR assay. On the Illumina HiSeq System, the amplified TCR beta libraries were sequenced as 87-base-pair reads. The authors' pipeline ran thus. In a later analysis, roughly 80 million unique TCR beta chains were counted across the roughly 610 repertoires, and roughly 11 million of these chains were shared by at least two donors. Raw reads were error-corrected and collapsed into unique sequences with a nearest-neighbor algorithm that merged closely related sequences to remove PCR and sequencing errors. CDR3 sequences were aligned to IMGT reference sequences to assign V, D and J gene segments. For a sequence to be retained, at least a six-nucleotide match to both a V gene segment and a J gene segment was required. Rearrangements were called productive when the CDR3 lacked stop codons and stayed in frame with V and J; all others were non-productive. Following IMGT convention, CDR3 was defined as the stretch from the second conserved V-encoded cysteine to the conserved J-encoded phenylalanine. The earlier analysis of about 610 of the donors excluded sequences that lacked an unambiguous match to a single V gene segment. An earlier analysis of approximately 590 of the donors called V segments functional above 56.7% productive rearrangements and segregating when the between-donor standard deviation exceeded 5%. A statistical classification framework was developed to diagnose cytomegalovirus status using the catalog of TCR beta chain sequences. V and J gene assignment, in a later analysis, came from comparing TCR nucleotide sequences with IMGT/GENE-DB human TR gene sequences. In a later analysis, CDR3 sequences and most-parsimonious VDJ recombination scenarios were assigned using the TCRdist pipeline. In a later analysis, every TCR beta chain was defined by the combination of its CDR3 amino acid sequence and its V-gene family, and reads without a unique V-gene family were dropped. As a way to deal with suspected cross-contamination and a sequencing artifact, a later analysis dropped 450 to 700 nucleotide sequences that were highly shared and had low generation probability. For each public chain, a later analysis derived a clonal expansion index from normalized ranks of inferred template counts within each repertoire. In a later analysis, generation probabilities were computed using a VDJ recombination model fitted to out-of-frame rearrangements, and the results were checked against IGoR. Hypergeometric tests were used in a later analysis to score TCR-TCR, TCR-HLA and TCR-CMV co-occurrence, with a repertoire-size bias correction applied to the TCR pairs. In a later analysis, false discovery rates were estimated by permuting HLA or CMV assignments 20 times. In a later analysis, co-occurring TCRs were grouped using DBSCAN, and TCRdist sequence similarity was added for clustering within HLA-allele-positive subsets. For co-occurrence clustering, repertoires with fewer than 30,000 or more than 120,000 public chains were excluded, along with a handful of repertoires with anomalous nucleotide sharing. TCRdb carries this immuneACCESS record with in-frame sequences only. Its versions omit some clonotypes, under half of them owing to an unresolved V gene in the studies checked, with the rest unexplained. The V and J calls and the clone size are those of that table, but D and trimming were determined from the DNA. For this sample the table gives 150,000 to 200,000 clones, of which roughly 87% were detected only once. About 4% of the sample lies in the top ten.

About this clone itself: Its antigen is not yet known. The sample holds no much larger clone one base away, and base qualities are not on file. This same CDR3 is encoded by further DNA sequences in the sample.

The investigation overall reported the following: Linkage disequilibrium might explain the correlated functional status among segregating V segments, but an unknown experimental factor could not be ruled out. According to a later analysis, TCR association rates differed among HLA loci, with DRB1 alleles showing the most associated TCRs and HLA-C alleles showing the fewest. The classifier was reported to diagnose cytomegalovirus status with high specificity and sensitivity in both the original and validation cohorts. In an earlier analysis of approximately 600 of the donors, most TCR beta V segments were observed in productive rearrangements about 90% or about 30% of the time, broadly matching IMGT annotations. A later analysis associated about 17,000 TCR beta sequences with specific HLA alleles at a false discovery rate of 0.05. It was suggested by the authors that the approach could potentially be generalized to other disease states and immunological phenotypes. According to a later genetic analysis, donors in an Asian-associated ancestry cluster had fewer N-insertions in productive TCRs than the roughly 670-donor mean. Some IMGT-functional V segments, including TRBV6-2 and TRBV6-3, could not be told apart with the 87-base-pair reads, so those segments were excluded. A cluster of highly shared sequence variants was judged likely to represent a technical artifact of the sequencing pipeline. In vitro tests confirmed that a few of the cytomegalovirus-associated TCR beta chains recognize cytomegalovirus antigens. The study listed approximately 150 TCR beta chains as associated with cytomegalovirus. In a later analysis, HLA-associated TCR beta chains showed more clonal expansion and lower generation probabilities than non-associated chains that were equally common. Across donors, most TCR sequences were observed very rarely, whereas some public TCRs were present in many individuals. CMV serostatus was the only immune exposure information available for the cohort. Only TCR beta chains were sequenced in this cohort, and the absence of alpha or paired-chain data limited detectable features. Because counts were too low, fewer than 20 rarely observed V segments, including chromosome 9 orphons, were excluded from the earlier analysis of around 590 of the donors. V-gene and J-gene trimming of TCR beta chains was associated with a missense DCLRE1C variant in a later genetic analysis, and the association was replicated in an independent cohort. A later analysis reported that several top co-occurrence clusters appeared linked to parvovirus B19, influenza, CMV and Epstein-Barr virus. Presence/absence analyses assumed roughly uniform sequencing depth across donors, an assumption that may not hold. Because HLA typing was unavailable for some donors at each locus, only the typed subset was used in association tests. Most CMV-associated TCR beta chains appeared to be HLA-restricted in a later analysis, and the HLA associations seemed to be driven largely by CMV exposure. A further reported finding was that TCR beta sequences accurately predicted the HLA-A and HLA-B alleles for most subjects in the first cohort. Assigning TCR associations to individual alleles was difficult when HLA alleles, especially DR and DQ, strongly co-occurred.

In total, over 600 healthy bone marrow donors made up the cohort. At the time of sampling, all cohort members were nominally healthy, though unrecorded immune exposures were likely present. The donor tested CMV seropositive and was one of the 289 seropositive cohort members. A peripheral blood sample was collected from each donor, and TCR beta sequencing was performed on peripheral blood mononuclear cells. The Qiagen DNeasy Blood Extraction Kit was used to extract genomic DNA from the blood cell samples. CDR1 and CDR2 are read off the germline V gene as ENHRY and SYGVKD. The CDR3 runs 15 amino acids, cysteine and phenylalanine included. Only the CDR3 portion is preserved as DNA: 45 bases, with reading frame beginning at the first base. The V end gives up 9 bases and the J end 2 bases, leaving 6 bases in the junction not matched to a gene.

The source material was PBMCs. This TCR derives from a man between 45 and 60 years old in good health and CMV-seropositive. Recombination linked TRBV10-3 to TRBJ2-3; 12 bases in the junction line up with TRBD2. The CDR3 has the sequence CAIRLAGDTTDTQYF. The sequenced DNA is TGTGCCATTCGACTAGCGGGGGACACCACAGATACGCAGTATTTT.